This T cell receptor beta chain was sequenced during a study of blood T cell repertoires in COVID-19. Study in general: Donors in the United States, Italy and Spain gave samples during acute or convalescent COVID-19. Sources were T cells, B-cell-depleted T cells, or PBMCs; the material itself was cDNA or gDNA.

Repertoires were generated with immunoSEQ multiplex PCR, while TCRdb's copy carries only in-frame clones and drops some. The table shows approximately 210,000 clones, with roughly 88% occurring only once. Germline V CDR1 and CDR2: LNHDA, SQIVND (reference sequence). The V gene end was trimmed by 4 bases and the J gene end by 5 bases; junction bases not matched to a gene: 8. CDR3 size: 15 residues. This chain connects TRBV19 to TRBJ2-5; 9 nucleotides align to TRBD1. The sequence was obtained from a young man with active or convalescent COVID-19. The sample comprised peripheral blood. The CDR3 region has the DNA TGTGCCAGTAGTACCCAACAGGGGGCGTGGGAGACCCAGTACTTC. Its protein is CASSTQQGAWETQYF.